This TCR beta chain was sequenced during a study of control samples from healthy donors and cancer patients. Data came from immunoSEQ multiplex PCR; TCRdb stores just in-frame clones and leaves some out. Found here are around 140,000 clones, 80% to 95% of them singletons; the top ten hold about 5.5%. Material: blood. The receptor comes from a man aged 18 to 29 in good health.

The CDR3 region is CSAPAGGKRYF. The CDR3 DNA sequence: TGCAGTGCTCCAGCGGGGGGAAAAAGGTATTTT. V gene TRBV20-1 combines with J gene TRBJ2-3; TRBD2 agrees at 9 bases. Germline V CDR1 and CDR2: DFQATT, SNEGSKA (reference sequence). Unmatched junction bases numbered 8, after V lost 5 bases and J lost 14 bases. The CDR3 totals 11 residues.